Listed below are T cell receptor beta chains from one sample, sequenced in a study of T cells in Graves' hyperthyroidism and ophthalmopathy. One entry per CDR3 protein, called by TCRdb with MiXCR from the multiplex PCR reads. The sample shows around 260,000 distinct CDR3 sequences, 20% to 30% of them seen only once. Sequencing used blood. The origin of the receptors is a middle-aged man with Graves' hyperthyroidism that later progressed to Graves' ophthalmopathy. The CDR3 runs from the conserved cysteine through the conserved F or W. D genes are given only for firm matches. Size values are once, few and many counts, or a class for expanded clones, and some rows have none.

CDR3: CASSYSRAVINQPQHF; DNA: TGTGCCAGCAGTTACTCACGTGCAGTAATTAATCAGCCCCAGCATTTT; D: NA; size: few; J: TRBJ1-5; V: TRBV6-5
CDR3: CASSPWRGAPYYNSPLHF; DNA: TGTGCCAGCAGCCCCTGGAGGGGGGCCCCGTACTATAATTCACCCCTCCACTTT; D: NA; size: many; J: TRBJ1-6; V: TRBV13
CDR3: CASSGLQTDRDTEAFF; DNA: TGTGCCAGCAGTGGGCTGCAGACGGACAGGGACACTGAAGCTTTCTTT; D: TRBD1; size: NA; J: TRBJ1-1; V: TRBV6-1
CDR3: CASSLGASASRETQYF; DNA: TGTGCCAGCAGTTTAGGAGCTAGCGCCTCTAGGGAGACCCAGTACTTC; D: NA; size: NA; J: TRBJ2-5; V: TRBV12-3/TRBV12-4
CDR3: CASSESTSNYGYTF; DNA: TGTGCCAGCAGTGAAAGCACGTCTAACTATGGCTACACCTTC; D: NA; size: many; J: TRBJ1-2; V: TRBV2
CDR3: CASSTVGRVSSSETQYF; DNA: TGTGCCAGTAGTACCGTCGGAAGGGTTAGTTCCAGTGAGACCCAGTACTTC; D: NA; size: many; J: TRBJ2-5; V: TRBV19
CDR3: CASSLEWRAGGNLGYTF; DNA: TGCGCCAGCAGCTTGGAGTGGCGGGCAGGGGGTAATCTTGGCTACACCTTC; D: TRBD1; size: many; J: TRBJ1-2; V: TRBV5-1
CDR3: CASSPKWTAGNTIYF; DNA: TGTGCCAGCAGCCCGAAATGGACGGCTGGAAACACCATATATTTT; D: NA; size: many; J: TRBJ1-3; V: TRBV3-1
CDR3: CASSLAGQRSSGNTIYF; DNA: TGTGCCAGCAGCCTCGCGGGACAGAGAAGCTCTGGAAACACCATATATTTT; D: TRBD1; size: many; J: TRBJ1-3; V: TRBV7-2
CDR3: CAITSDGDGYGYTF; DNA: TGTGCCATCACGTCGGACGGAGATGGATATGGCTACACCTTC; D: NA; size: many; J: TRBJ1-2; V: TRBV10-3
CDR3: CASSAGDGGSLNTEAFF; DNA: TGTGCCAGCAGTGCCGGAGACGGGGGCAGCTTGAACACTGAAGCTTTCTTT; D: NA; size: NA; J: TRBJ1-1; V: TRBV27
CDR3: CASSTTSGSYYEQYF; DNA: TGTGCCAGCAGCACGACTAGCGGGAGCTATTACGAGCAGTACTTC; D: TRBD2; size: many; J: TRBJ2-7; V: TRBV7-6
CDR3: CASSAGHNYGQYF; DNA: TGCGCCAGCAGCGCTGGACACAATTACGGGCAGTACTTC; D: NA; size: NA; J: TRBJ2-7; V: TRBV5-1
CDR3: CSVRQRQETQYF; DNA: TGCAGCGTCCGACAGCGCCAAGAGACCCAGTACTTC; D: NA; size: many; J: TRBJ2-5; V: TRBV29-1
CDR3: CASSYSTGKGQPQHF; DNA: TGTGCCAGCAGTTACTCGACAGGGAAGGGTCAGCCCCAGCATTTT; D: TRBD1; size: NA; J: TRBJ1-5; V: TRBV6-5
CDR3: CASSQVSTFGTQYF; DNA: TGTGCCAGCAGCCAAGTATCTACTTTCGGGACCCAGTACTTC; D: NA; size: NA; J: TRBJ2-5; V: TRBV14
CDR3: CASSFSPQVGQGALQPQHF; DNA: TGTGCCAGCAGTTTTTCGCCCCAAGTAGGACAGGGGGCTCTTCAGCCCCAGCATTTT; D: TRBD1; size: many; J: TRBJ1-5; V: TRBV6-6
CDR3: CASTKSGEETQYF; DNA: TGTGCCAGCACCAAGTCAGGGGAAGAGACCCAGTACTTC; D: NA; size: NA; J: TRBJ2-5; V: TRBV6-1
CDR3: CASRGVENTEAFF; DNA: TGTGCCAGTCGGGGGGTAGAGAACACTGAAGCTTTCTTT; D: NA; size: NA; J: TRBJ1-1; V: TRBV6-1
CDR3: CASSPISGSHDEQYF; DNA: TGTGCTAGCAGCCCAATTAGCGGGAGTCACGACGAGCAGTACTTC; D: TRBD2; size: many; J: TRBJ2-7; V: TRBV7-7
CDR3: CASSLRDRAREQYF; DNA: TGTGCCAGCAGTCTCCGGGACAGGGCTCGCGAGCAGTACTTC; D: TRBD1; size: many; J: TRBJ2-7; V: TRBV6-2/TRBV6-3
CDR3: CAWSVNPVKQYF; DNA: TGTGCCTGGAGTGTCAACCCCGTGAAGCAGTACTTC; D: NA; size: NA; J: TRBJ2-7; V: TRBV30
CDR3: CSARGRRNLVETQYF; DNA: TGCAGTGCTAGGGGCAGGCGTAATCTCGTGGAGACCCAGTACTTC; D: NA; size: many; J: TRBJ2-5; V: TRBV20-1
CDR3: CASSYPAGVHTSYGYTF; DNA: TGTGCCAGCAGTTACCCCGCCGGGGTACATACCTCTTATGGCTACACCTTC; D: NA; size: NA; J: TRBJ1-2; V: TRBV6-2/TRBV6-3
CDR3: CASSPRVPDTQYF; DNA: TGTGCCAGCAGCCCCAGGGTTCCAGATACGCAGTATTTT; D: NA; size: NA; J: TRBJ2-3; V: TRBV28
CDR3: CASSSDRRKETQYF; DNA: TGTGCCAGCAGTTCGGACAGACGGAAAGAGACCCAGTACTTC; D: NA; size: NA; J: TRBJ2-5; V: TRBV28
CDR3: CASSLMGGRLQPQHF; DNA: TGTGCCAGCAGCTTAATGGGGGGTCGGCTCCAGCCCCAGCATTTT; D: NA; size: many; J: TRBJ1-5; V: TRBV7-8
CDR3: CASSEFDTYEQYF; DNA: TGTGCCAGCAGTGAGTTCGATACCTACGAGCAGTACTTC; D: NA; size: many; J: TRBJ2-7; V: TRBV6-1
CDR3: CASSLERRRPYEQYF; DNA: TGTGCCAGCAGTTTAGAAAGGCGGCGTCCCTACGAGCAGTACTTC; D: NA; size: NA; J: TRBJ2-7; V: TRBV12-3/TRBV12-4
CDR3: CASSPRTGAHEQYF; DNA: TGTGCCAGCAGTCCTCGGACAGGGGCCCACGAGCAGTACTTC; D: TRBD1; size: many; J: TRBJ2-7; V: TRBV12-3/TRBV12-4
CDR3: CASSLEGRAIYGYTF; DNA: TGTGCCAGCAGTCTAGAGGGCAGGGCGATCTATGGCTACACCTTC; D: NA; size: many; J: TRBJ1-2; V: TRBV28
CDR3: CASSYSGSSTDTQYF; DNA: TGTGCCAGCAGCTATAGCGGATCTAGCACAGATACGCAGTATTTT; D: NA; size: many; J: TRBJ2-3; V: TRBV7-6
CDR3: CASSLTLAGTETQYF; DNA: TGTGCCAGCAGCTTAACTTTAGCGGGGACGGAGACCCAGTACTTC; D: TRBD2; size: many; J: TRBJ2-5; V: TRBV11-2
CDR3: CASSLWVPWEQYF; DNA: TGTGCCAGCAGCTTATGGGTCCCATGGGAGCAGTACTTC; D: NA; size: many; J: TRBJ2-7; V: TRBV7-8
CDR3: CASSQGTGATGELFF; DNA: TGCGCCAGCAGCCAGGGGACAGGGGCCACCGGGGAGCTGTTTTTT; D: TRBD1; size: many; J: TRBJ2-2; V: TRBV4-1
CDR3: CASSQDEGMNTEAFF; DNA: TGCGCCAGCAGCCAAGATGAGGGTATGAACACTGAAGCTTTCTTT; D: NA; size: NA; J: TRBJ1-1; V: TRBV4-3
CDR3: CASSHGQGPLEQYF; DNA: TGTGCCAGCAGCCACGGACAGGGCCCACTGGAGCAGTACTTC; D: TRBD1; size: NA; J: TRBJ2-7; V: TRBV7-9
CDR3: CSARDPTSGRAWNQETQYF; DNA: TGCAGTGCTAGAGATCCGACTAGCGGGAGGGCGTGGAATCAAGAGACCCAGTACTTC; D: TRBD2; size: NA; J: TRBJ2-5; V: TRBV20-1
CDR3: CASSFLGTSGRAYSYEQYF; DNA: TGTGCCAGCAGCTTCCTGGGGACTAGCGGGAGGGCCTACTCCTACGAGCAGTACTTC; D: TRBD2; size: many; J: TRBJ2-7; V: TRBV11-3
CDR3: CASSFLWLSETQYF; DNA: TGTGCCAGCAGTTTTCTTTGGCTATCGGAGACCCAGTACTTC; D: NA; size: many; J: TRBJ2-5; V: TRBV12-3/TRBV12-4
CDR3: CASSYSRIGISGNTIYF; DNA: TGTGCCAGCAGTTACTCGAGGATAGGGATCTCTGGAAACACCATATATTTT; D: NA; size: many; J: TRBJ1-3; V: TRBV6-5
CDR3: CASSEAAGWRGYTF; DNA: TGTGCCAGCAGTGAAGCGGCAGGGTGGAGGGGCTACACCTTC; D: NA; size: NA; J: TRBJ1-2; V: TRBV6-1
CDR3: CASSAVYYGYTF; DNA: TGTGCCAGCAGCGCAGTGTACTATGGCTACACCTTC; D: NA; size: many; J: TRBJ1-2; V: TRBV2
CDR3: CASSPRTGEIGNTIYF; DNA: TGTGCCAGTAGTCCTAGGACAGGGGAAATCGGAAACACCATATATTTT; D: TRBD1; size: many; J: TRBJ1-3; V: TRBV19
CDR3: CASSSGGNRAEAFF; DNA: TGTGCCAGCAGCTCAGGTGGGAACAGGGCTGAAGCTTTCTTT; D: NA; size: few; J: TRBJ1-1; V: TRBV7-3
CDR3: CASSSLAGGGQPQHF; DNA: TGTGCCAGCAGCTCGCTCGCAGGGGGCGGGCAGCCCCAGCATTTT; D: TRBD1; size: NA; J: TRBJ1-5; V: TRBV7-2
CDR3: CASAEGASGGLETQYF; DNA: TGCGCCAGCGCGGAGGGGGCCTCAGGGGGTCTAGAGACCCAGTACTTC; D: NA; size: few; J: TRBJ2-5; V: TRBV5-1
CDR3: CASNPQPSYEQYF; DNA: TGTGCCAGCAACCCACAGCCATCCTACGAGCAGTACTTC; D: NA; size: NA; J: TRBJ2-7; V: TRBV6-1
CDR3: CASSFQQESTTEAFF; DNA: TGTGCCAGCAGTTTCCAACAGGAAAGTACCACTGAAGCTTTCTTT; D: NA; size: NA; J: TRBJ1-1; V: TRBV6-5
CDR3: CASFPGGAGGYEQYF; DNA: TGTGCCAGCTTCCCTGGGGGTGCAGGGGGCTACGAGCAGTACTTC; D: TRBD1; size: many; J: TRBJ2-7; V: TRBV2
CDR3: CASSLRGGTGNTIYF; DNA: TGTGCCAGCAGCTTACGTGGTGGTACTGGAAACACCATATATTTT; D: NA; size: NA; J: TRBJ1-3; V: TRBV7-2
CDR3: CASSFGLAHEQYF; DNA: TGTGCCAGCAGTTTCGGACTAGCTCACGAGCAGTACTTC; D: TRBD2; size: many; J: TRBJ2-7; V: TRBV12-3/TRBV12-4
CDR3: CASSLSTSGKYEQYF; DNA: TGTGCCAGCAGTTTATCGACTAGCGGGAAGTACGAGCAGTACTTC; D: TRBD2; size: NA; J: TRBJ2-7; V: TRBV27
CDR3: CAGSLTSGNQETQYF; DNA: TGTGCCGGCAGCTTGACTAGCGGAAATCAAGAGACCCAGTACTTC; D: TRBD2; size: NA; J: TRBJ2-5; V: TRBV5-5
CDR3: CSVWEGGTTGANVLTF; DNA: TGCAGCGTTTGGGAGGGAGGGACAACTGGGGCCAACGTCCTGACTTTC; D: NA; size: once; J: TRBJ2-6; V: TRBV29-1
CDR3: CSARDARKNQPQHF; DNA: TGCAGTGCTAGAGATGCCAGGAAGAATCAGCCCCAGCATTTT; D: NA; size: NA; J: TRBJ1-5; V: TRBV20-1
CDR3: CASRLGEQYF; DNA: TGTGCCAGCAGACTTGGTGAGCAGTACTTC; D: NA; size: many; J: TRBJ2-7; V: TRBV6-1
CDR3: CATAMGGQGIAEAFF; DNA: TGTGCCACCGCCATGGGAGGCCAGGGTATAGCTGAAGCTTTCTTT; D: NA; size: many; J: TRBJ1-1; V: TRBV24-1
CDR3: CATKDSSLTEAFF; DNA: TGTGCCACCAAGGACTCTAGTCTGACTGAAGCTTTCTTT; D: NA; size: many; J: TRBJ1-1; V: TRBV6-2/TRBV6-3
CDR3: CASSQIARRNEQYF; DNA: TGTGCCAGCAGTCAAATAGCGCGGAGGAACGAGCAGTACTTC; D: NA; size: few; J: TRBJ2-7; V: TRBV12-3/TRBV12-4